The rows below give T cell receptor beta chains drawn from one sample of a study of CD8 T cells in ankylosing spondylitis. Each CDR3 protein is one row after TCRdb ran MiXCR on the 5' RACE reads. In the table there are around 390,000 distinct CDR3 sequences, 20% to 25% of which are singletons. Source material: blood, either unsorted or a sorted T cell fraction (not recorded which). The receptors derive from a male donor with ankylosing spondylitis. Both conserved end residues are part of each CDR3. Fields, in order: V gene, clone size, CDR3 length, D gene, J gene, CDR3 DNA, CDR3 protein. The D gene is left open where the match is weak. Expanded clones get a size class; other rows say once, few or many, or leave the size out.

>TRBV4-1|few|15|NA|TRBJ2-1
TGCGCCAGCAGCCAAGATGGGGCCACCCGACTTCAGCAGTTCTTC
CASSQDGATRLQQFF
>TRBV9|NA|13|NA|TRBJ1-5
TGTGCCAGCAGCGTAGGGGTGGATCAGCCCCAGCATTTT
CASSVGVDQPQHF
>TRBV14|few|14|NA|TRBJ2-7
TGTGCCAGCAGCCATTCCTCAAATTCCTACGAGCAGTACTTC
CASSHSSNSYEQYF
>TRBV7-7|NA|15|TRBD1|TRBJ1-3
TGTGCTAGCAGCCTCGACAGGGGAACTGGAAACACCATATATTTT
CASSLDRGTGNTIYF
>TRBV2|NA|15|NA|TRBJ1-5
TGTGCCAGCAGTGAAGACAGGGTGGAAAATGAGCCCCAGCATTTT
CASSEDRVENEPQHF
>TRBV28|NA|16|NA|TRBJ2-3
TGTGCCAGCAGTTTAATAACAGGACGAAAATCAGATACGCAGTATTTT
CASSLITGRKSDTQYF
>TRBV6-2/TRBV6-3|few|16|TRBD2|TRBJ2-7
TGTGCCAGCAGTTACTCGGGACTAGCGGGCTCCTACGAGCAGTACTTC
CASSYSGLAGSYEQYF
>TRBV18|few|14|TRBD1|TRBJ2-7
TGTGCCAGCTCACCGGGACAGGCCGCCTACGAGCAGTACTTC
CASSPGQAAYEQYF
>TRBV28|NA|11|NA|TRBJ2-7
TGTGCCAGCAGTCCCTTCCGCGAGCAGTACTTC
CASSPFREQYF
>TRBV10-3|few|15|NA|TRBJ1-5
TGTGCCATCAGTGGGGGCAGGGAGGCCAATCAGCCCCAGCATTTT
CAISGGREANQPQHF
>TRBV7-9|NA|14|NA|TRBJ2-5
TGTGCCAGCAGTTCCCCGACTAGAGGGCAGACCCAGTACTTC
CASSSPTRGQTQYF
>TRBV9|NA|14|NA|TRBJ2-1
TGTGCCAGCAGCGGAGGGGACAACGCAAATGAGCAGTTCTTC
CASSGGDNANEQFF
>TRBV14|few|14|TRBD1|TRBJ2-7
TGTGCCAGCAGCCTATGGACAGGGGGAGGCGAGCAGTACTTC
CASSLWTGGGEQYF
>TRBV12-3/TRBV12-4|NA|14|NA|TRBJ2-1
TGTGCCAGCAGAGGACCGAACTCCTACAATGAGCAGTTCTTC
CASRGPNSYNEQFF
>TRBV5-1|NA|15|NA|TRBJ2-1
TGCGCCAGCAGCACGGGACTCTCTTCGGGGAATGAGCAGTTCTTC
CASSTGLSSGNEQFF
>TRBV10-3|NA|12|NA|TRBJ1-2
TGTGCCATCAGTGTGTTGGGGTATGGCTACACCTTC
CAISVLGYGYTF
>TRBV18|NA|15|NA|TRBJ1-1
TGTGCCAGCTCACCGCAATCGTGGGCGGCGAAAGAAGCTTTCTTT
CASSPQSWAAKEAFF
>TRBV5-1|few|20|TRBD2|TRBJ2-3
TGCGCCAGCAGCCCCCGGACTAGCGGAGTAGGGGAGATTAGCACAGATACGCAGTATTTT
CASSPRTSGVGEISTDTQYF
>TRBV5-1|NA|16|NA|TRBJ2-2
TGCGCCAGCAGCTTCCAAGGGAGTGCGAACACCGGGGAGCTGTTTTTT
CASSFQGSANTGELFF
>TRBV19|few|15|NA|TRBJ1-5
TGTGCCAGTAGTATGGGGGGAGAACGCAATCAGCCCCAGCATTTT
CASSMGGERNQPQHF
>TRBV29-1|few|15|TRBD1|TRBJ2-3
TGCAGCGTTGAAGTGGACAGGGTTAGCACAGATACGCAGTATTTT
CSVEVDRVSTDTQYF
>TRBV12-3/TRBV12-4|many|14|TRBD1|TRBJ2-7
TGTGCCAGCAACGAAGGGGGACAGGGCTACGAGCAGTACTTC
CASNEGGQGYEQYF
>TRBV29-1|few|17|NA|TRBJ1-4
TGCAGCGTTGAGGACCAAGGGGACCCTGGAACTAATGAAAAACTGTTTTTT
CSVEDQGDPGTNEKLFF
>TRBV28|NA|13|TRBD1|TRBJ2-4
TGTGCCAGCAGTCGACAGGGTATCGACATTCAGTACTTC
CASSRQGIDIQYF
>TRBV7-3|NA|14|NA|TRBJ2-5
TGTGCCAGCAGCTTAACGAATCAAAAAGAGACCCAGTACTTC
CASSLTNQKETQYF
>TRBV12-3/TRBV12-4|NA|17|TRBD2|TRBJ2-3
TGTGCCAGCAGGGGTTTTCCTAGCGGGAGAGGAACAGATACGCAGTATTTT
CASRGFPSGRGTDTQYF
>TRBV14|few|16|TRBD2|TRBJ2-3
TGTGCCAGCAGCCAACATCCGGGACTAGCGTTAGATACGCAGTATTTT
CASSQHPGLALDTQYF
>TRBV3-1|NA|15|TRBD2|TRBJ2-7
TGTGCCAGCAGCCAAGGGCTAGCGGGGGACTACGAGCAGTACTTC
CASSQGLAGDYEQYF
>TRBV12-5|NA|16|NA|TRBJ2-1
TGTGCTAGTGGTTTGGTAGCCACTAGCTCCTACAATGAGCAGTTCTTC
CASGLVATSSYNEQFF
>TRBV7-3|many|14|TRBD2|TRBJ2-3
TGTGCCAGCAGCAGGGCTAGCGGGACAGATACGCAGTATTTT
CASSRASGTDTQYF
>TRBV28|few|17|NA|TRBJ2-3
TGTGCCAGCAGCACCAGTTCCGGGGGAGGGGGGGCAGATACGCAGTATTTT
CASSTSSGGGGADTQYF